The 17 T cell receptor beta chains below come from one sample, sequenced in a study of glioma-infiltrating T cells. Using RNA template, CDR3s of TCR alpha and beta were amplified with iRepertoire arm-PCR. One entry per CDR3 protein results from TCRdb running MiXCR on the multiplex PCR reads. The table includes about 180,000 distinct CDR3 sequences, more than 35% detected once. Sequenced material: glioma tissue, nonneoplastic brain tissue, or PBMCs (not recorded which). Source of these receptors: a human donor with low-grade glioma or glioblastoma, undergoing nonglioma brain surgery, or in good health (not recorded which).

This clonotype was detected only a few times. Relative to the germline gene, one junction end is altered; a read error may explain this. Here the CDR3 reads CSASPPSGENEKFF. CDR3 DNA sequence: TGCAGTGCCTCACCCCCTAGCGGAGAAAATGAGAAGTTCTTC. The chain is built from TRBV20-1 and TRBJ2-1; TRBD2 agrees at 7 bases. The CDR3 consists of 14 residues. The germline V gene encodes CDR1 DFQATT and CDR2 SNEGSKA (reference sequence).

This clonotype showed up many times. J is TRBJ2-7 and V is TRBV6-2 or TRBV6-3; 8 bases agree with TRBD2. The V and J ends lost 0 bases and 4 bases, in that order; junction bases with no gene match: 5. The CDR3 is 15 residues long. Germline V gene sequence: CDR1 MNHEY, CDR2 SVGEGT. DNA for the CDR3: TGTGCCAGCAGTTACTCGAAACTAGCGGTATACGAGCAGTACTTC. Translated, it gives CASSYSKLAVYEQYF.

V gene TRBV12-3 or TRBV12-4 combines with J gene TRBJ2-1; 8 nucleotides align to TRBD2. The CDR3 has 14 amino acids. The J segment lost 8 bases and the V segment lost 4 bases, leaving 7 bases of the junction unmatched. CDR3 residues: CASSYSGMGDEQFF. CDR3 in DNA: TGTGCCAGCAGTTATAGCGGGATGGGGGATGAGCAGTTCTTC.

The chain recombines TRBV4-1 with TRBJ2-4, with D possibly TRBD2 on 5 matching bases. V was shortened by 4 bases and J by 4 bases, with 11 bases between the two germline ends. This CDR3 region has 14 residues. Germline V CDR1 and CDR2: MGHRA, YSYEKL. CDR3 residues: CASSPSPGKNIQYF. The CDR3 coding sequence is TGCGCCAGCAGCCCGTCTCCGGGAAAAAACATTCAGTACTTC.

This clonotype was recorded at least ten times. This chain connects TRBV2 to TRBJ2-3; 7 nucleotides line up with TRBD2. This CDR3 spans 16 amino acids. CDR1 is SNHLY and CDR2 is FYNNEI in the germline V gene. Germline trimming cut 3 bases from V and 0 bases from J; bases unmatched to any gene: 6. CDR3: CASSDSRTRSTDTQYF. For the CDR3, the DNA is TGTGCCAGCAGTGATTCTCGGACTAGGAGCACAGATACGCAGTATTTT.

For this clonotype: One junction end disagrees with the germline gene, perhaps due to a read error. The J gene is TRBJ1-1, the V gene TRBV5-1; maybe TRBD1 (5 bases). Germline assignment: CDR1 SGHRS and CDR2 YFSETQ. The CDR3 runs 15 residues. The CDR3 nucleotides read TGCTCCAGCAGCTTGGGGGATCTAGCGAACACTGAAGCTTTCTTT. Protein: CSSSLGDLANTEAFF.

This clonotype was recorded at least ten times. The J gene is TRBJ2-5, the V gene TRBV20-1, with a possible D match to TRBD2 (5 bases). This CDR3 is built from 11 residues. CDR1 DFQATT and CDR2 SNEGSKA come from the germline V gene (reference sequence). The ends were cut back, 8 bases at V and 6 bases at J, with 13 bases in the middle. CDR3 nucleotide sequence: TGCAGTCCGATCGGAGGAAAGACCCAGTACTTC. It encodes CSPIGGKTQYF.

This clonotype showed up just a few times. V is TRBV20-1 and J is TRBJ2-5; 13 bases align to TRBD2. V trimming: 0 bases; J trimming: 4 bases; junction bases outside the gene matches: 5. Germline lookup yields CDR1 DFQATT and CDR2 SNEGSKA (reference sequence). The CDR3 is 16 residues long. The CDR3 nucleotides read TGCAGTGCTAGAGATCAGGGACTAGCGGGAACAGAGACCCAGTACTTC. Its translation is CSARDQGLAGTETQYF.

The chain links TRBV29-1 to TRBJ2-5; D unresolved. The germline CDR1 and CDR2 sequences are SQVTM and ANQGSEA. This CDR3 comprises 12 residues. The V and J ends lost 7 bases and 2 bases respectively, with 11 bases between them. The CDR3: CSAREVQETQYF. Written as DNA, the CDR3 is TGCAGCGCCCGTGAGGTGCAAGAGACCCAGTACTTC.

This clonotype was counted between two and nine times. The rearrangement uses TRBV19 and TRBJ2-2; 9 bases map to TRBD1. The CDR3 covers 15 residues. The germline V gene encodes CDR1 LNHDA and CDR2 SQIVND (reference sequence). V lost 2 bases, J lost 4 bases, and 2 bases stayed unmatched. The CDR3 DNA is TGTGCCAGTAGTATACCGGGACAGGGCACCGGGGAGCTGTTTTTT. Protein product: CASSIPGQGTGELFF.

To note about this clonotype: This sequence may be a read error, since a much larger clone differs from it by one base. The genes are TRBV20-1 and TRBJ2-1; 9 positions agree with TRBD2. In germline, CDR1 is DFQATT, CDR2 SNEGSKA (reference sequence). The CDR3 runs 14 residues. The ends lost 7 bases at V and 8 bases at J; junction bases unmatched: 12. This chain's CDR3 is CSEQKYAGGHEQFF. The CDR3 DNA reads TGCAGTGAGCAGAAGTATGCGGGAGGGCATGAGCAGTTCTTC.

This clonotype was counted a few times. The DNA for the CDR3 is TGCAGCGTCTTATCCGGGACCTACTACGAGCAGTACTTC. This sequence encodes CSVLSGTYYEQYF. This chain connects TRBV29-1 to TRBJ2-7, with D perhaps matching TRBD1 or TRBD2 (5 bases each). Germline lookup yields CDR1 SQVTM and CDR2 ANQGSEA. V dropped 6 bases and J dropped 3 bases, with 15 bases sitting between them. The CDR3 has 13 residues.

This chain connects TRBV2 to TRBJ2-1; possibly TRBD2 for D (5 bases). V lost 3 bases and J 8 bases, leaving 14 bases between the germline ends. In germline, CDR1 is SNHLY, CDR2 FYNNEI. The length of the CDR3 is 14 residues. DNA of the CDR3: TGTGCCAGCAGTGAGCAAGCCGGAGGTCATGAGCAGTTCTTC. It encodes CASSEQAGGHEQFF.

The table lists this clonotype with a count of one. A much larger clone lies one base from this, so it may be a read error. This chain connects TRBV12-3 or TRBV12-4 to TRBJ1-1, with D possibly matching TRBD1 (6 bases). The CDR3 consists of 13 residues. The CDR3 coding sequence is TGTGCCAGCAGCCTCGACAGGAACTCTGAAGCTTTCTTT. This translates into CASSLDRNSEAFF.

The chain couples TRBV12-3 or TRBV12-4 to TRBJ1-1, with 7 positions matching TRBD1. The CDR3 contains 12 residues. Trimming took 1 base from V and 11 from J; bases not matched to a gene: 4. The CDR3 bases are TGTGCCAGCAGTTTAGGACAGGGTAGGGCTTTCTTT. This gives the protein CASSLGQGRAFF.

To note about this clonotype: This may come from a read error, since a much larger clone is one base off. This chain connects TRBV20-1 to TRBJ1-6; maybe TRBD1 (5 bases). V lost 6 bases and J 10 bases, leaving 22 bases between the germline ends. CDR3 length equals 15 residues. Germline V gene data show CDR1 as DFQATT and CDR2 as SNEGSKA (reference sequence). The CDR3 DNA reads TGCAGTGCCCCAGGTCAGGGTGGATCTAAGTCACCCCTCCACTTT. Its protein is CSAPGQGGSKSPLHF.

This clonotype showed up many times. The DNA for the CDR3 is TGTGCCAGCAGCCTGCTAGCGGGGGATAACAATGAGCAGTTCTTC. Its translation: CASSLLAGDNNEQFF. This chain joins TRBV28 and TRBJ2-1; 10 nucleotides match TRBD2. Germline CDR1 MDHEN, CDR2 SYDVKM. V was pared by 6 bases and J by 5 bases, with 7 bases of the junction left unmatched. The CDR3 is 15 amino acids.